A single sample is the source of the 8 T cell receptor beta chains below, sequenced in a study of T cells after yellow fever vaccination. Using its own MiXCR run on the 5' RACE reads, TCRdb lists one record per CDR3 protein. Seen here are about 30,000 distinct CDR3 sequences, about 4.7% observed once, and the top ten hold about two fifths. Sequences were derived from CD8+ T cells sorted from PBMCs, sampled 10 days after the yellow fever booster vaccination. The receptors come from a young man who received the YFV17D yellow fever vaccine.

This clonotype was seen many times. The chain recombines TRBV6-5 with TRBJ2-5; 9 nucleotides match TRBD2. V lost 0 bases, J lost 5 bases, and 7 bases stayed unmatched. This CDR3 comprises 16 residues. Looked up from germline, CDR1 is MNHEY and CDR2 is SVGAGI. CDR3 region: CASSYSSGTSRETQYF. CDR3 nucleotide sequence: TGTGCCAGCAGTTACTCGAGTGGGACTAGCAGGGAGACCCAGTACTTC.

Ten or more counts support this clonotype. The rearrangement uses TRBV27 and TRBJ1-3; D may be TRBD1 (6 bases). Germline CDR1 MNHEY, CDR2 SMNVEV (reference sequence). V lost 0 bases and J 0 bases, leaving 12 bases between the germline ends. The CDR3 is 17 amino acids. The CDR3 loop is CASSLSGGWGSGNTIYF. CDR3 DNA: TGTGCCAGCAGTTTATCGGGGGGCTGGGGCTCTGGAAACACCATATATTTT.

The V and J genes are TRBV6-1 and TRBJ2-1; 11 positions agree with TRBD2. V lost 6 bases to trimming and J lost 9 bases; unmatched junction nucleotides: 10. This CDR3 spans 15 amino acids. Per germline, CDR1 MNHNS and CDR2 SASEGT. CDR3 bases: TGTGCCAGCAGCTTCACGACTAGCGGGAACGGTGAGCAGTTCTTC. Residues: CASSFTTSGNGEQFF.

This clonotype was seen ten or more times. The chain is built from TRBV7-9 and TRBJ1-2, with a weak D call TRBD1 (6 bases). The CDR3 sequence is 16 residues long. V was cut by 7 bases and J by 0 bases, with 18 bases left in between. Germline values: CDR1 SEHNR, CDR2 FQNEAQ (reference sequence). The CDR3 reads CASNPEGVSPNYGYTF. The DNA of the CDR3 is TGTGCCAGCAACCCAGAGGGGGTTAGTCCTAACTATGGCTACACCTTC.

This clonotype was recorded many times. The V call is TRBV12-3 or TRBV12-4, the J call TRBJ2-5; a weak D match, TRBD2 (5 bases). The CDR3 length is 12 residues. Trimming pared 7 bases from V and 5 bases from J, leaving 11 bases between. The CDR3 nucleotides read TGTGCCAGCACCCCTTCGGGGGAGACCCAGTACTTC. Protein product: CASTPSGETQYF.

This clonotype was seen repeatedly, ten times or more. This CDR3 is CSATAWGQGSTGELFF. DNA for the CDR3: TGCAGTGCCACCGCTTGGGGACAGGGAAGCACCGGGGAGCTGTTTTTT. The rearrangement links TRBV20-1 to TRBJ2-2; TRBD1 matches at 9 bases. CDR3 length: 16 amino acids. V was pared by 6 bases and J by 4 bases, with 12 bases of the junction left unmatched. Germline V gene data show CDR1 as DFQATT and CDR2 as SNEGSKA (reference sequence).

This clonotype came up many times. The chain joins TRBV4-3 to TRBJ1-6; possibly TRBD1 for D (5 bases). Germline lookup yields CDR1 LGHNA and CDR2 YSLEER. The ends were cut back, 0 bases at V and 7 bases at J, with 10 bases in the middle. The CDR3 totals 15 residues. Here the CDR3 DNA reads TGCGCCAGCAGCCAAGATATACGGGACAATTCACCCCTCCACTTT. As protein: CASSQDIRDNSPLHF.

This clonotype was recorded many times. The V gene is TRBV29-1, the J gene TRBJ2-1; 8 bases fit TRBD1. Germline CDR1 and CDR2: SQVTM and ANQGSEA. The CDR3 is 15 amino acids. The trim removed 2 bases at V and 7 bases at J, leaving 10 bases unmatched. CDR3 sequence: CSVELRDRRPNEQFF. Here the CDR3 DNA reads TGCAGCGTTGAACTCCGGGACAGGAGACCTAATGAGCAGTTCTTC.